The 14 T cell receptor beta chains presented below share a single source sample, sequenced in a study of blood T cells in healthy people across ages. PCR was performed a second time for about 7 to 11 cycles using a sample-barcoded 5' primer and a J-beta primer mix. MiXCR, run by TCRdb on the 5' RACE reads, gives a single entry per CDR3 protein. Seen here are 550,000 to 800,000 distinct CDR3 sequences, around 20% observed once, and the top ten hold 3% to 4.5%. The sample consisted of blood. Receptors were obtained from a man between 65 and 85 years old in good health.

This clonotype showed up just a few times. This chain links TRBV28 with TRBJ2-7, with D uncertain. Germline CDR1 reads MDHEN; CDR2 reads SYDVKM. The CDR3 loop spans 14 amino acids. V gave up 5 bases and J gave up 3 bases, with 14 bases separating them. This CDR3 is CASSIAFERYEQYF. The CDR3 coding sequence is TGTGCCAGCAGTATCGCCTTTGAGCGCTACGAGCAGTACTTC. The full variable domain, completed using reference TRBV28 and TRBJ2-7, is DVKVTQSSRYLVKRTGEKVFLECVQDMDHENMFWYRQDPGLGLRLIYFSYDVKMKEKGDIPEGYSVSREKKERFSLILESASTNQTSMYLCASSIAFERYEQYFGPGTRLTVT.

In this sample, this clonotype turned up a few times. This chain connects TRBV4-1 to TRBJ2-7, with D perhaps matching TRBD1 or TRBD2 (5 bases each). The germline V gene encodes CDR1 MGHRA and CDR2 YSYEKL. Trimming shortened V by 6 bases and J by 5 bases, and 8 bases separated the two germline ends. The CDR3 sequence is 11 residues long. The CDR3 here is CASRGDDEQYF. In DNA, the CDR3 is TGCGCCAGCAGGGGGGACGACGAGCAGTACTTC.

This clonotype occurred a few times. The V call is TRBV5-6, the J call TRBJ2-7, with 9 bases matching TRBD1. This CDR3 spans 15 amino acids. Germline loops: CDR1 SGHDT, CDR2 YYEEEE. V was pared by 4 bases and J by 5 bases, with 10 bases of the junction left unmatched. In DNA form, the CDR3 reads TGTGCCAGCAGCGATGCCGGGACAGGGATCGACGAGCAGTACTTC. It specifies CASSDAGTGIDEQYF. Looking up the rest from reference TRBV5-6 and TRBJ2-7 gives the full variable domain: DAGVTQSPTHLIKTRGQQVTLRCSPKSGHDTVSWYQQALGQGPQFIFQYYEEEERQRGNFPDRFSGHQFPNYSSELNVNALLLGDSALYLCASSDAGTGIDEQYFGPGTRLTVT.

The chain couples TRBV5-1 to TRBJ2-3; TRBD2 is a possible D gene (6 bases). V dropped 3 bases and J dropped 0 bases, with 11 bases sitting between them. The CDR3 contains 15 residues. CDR1 and CDR2 (germline): SGHRS, YFSETQ. CDR3 loop: CASSSLAVSTDTQYF. The CDR3 DNA reads TGCGCCAGCAGCTCTTTAGCGGTGAGCACAGATACGCAGTATTTT.

The chain combines TRBV20-1 with TRBJ2-1; D is possibly TRBD2 (6 bases). Trimming removed 4 bases at V and 7 bases at J, with 14 bases between. The CDR3 is 13 residues long. Germline V gene sequence: CDR1 DFQATT, CDR2 SNEGSKA (reference sequence). The DNA of the CDR3 is TGCAGTGCTAAGCGGGTAAATAGAAATGAGCAGTTCTTC. Residues: CSAKRVNRNEQFF.

This rearrangement joins TRBV11-2 to TRBJ2-1; possibly TRBD1 for D (6 bases). The J call could be wrong; TRBJ2-5 is a better fit for the DNA end. The CDR3 covers 13 residues. Germline CDR1 reads SGHAT; CDR2 reads FQNNGV. The CDR3 reads CASNTGMRETQYF. The CDR3 DNA is TGTGCCAGCAACACAGGGATGCGGGAGACCCAGTACTTC.

In regard to this clonotype: The junction departs from the called germline gene at one end, perhaps through a read error. The rearrangement joins TRBV29-1 to TRBJ2-3, with D possibly being TRBD1 (6 bases). The V gene's germline CDR1 is SQVTM and CDR2 ANQGSEA. There are 14 residues in the CDR3. CDR3 amino acids: CSGEGAGAPDTQYF. The DNA for the CDR3 is TGCAGCGGTGAAGGCGCAGGGGCCCCAGATACGCAGTATTTT.

This clonotype was recorded at least ten times. The chain joins TRBV25-1 to TRBJ2-7; possible D gene TRBD1, 6 bases. Trimming stripped 0 bases from V and 0 bases from J, with 15 bases between. The CDR3 loop spans 17 amino acids. The germline V gene encodes CDR1 MGHDK and CDR2 SYGVNS. CDR3 region: CASSEYSPQDSSYEQYF. CDR3 coding DNA: TGTGCCAGCAGTGAATACTCTCCTCAGGACAGCTCCTACGAGCAGTACTTC.

The chain is built from TRBV29-1 and TRBJ1-1; TRBD1 aligns across 8 bases. The junction had 5 bases not matched to a gene; V was cut back by 7 bases and J by 1 base. Germline CDR1 and CDR2: SQVTM and ANQGSEA. This CDR3 has 13 residues. CDR3 DNA: TGCAGCGAATCCGGGACAGGGAACACTGAAGCTTTCTTT. This translates into CSESGTGNTEAFF.

About this clonotype itself: The junction departs from germline at one end; a sequencing error may be responsible. V is TRBV7-7 and J is TRBJ2-1; 12 nucleotides match TRBD1. The CDR3 extends over 21 amino acids. The germline CDR1 and CDR2 sequences are SSHAT and FNYEAQ (reference sequence). The CDR3 sequence is CASSLAFPGQGAPSSYNEQFF. The CDR3, as DNA: TGTGCTAGCAGCTTAGCTTTCCCGGGACAGGGGGCCCCGAGCTCCTACAATGAGCAGTTCTTC.

This clonotype has at least ten counts. The gene calls are TRBV7-2 and TRBJ2-1; D possibly matches TRBD1 or TRBD2 (5 bases each). Germline CDR1 reads SGHTA; CDR2 reads FQGNSA. The CDR3 totals 12 residues. The germline V and J ends were trimmed by 9 bases and 5 bases, with 11 bases remaining between them. The CDR3 DNA sequence: TGTGCCAGTGGGGCGGGTGACAATGAGCAGTTCTTC. It is translated as CASGAGDNEQFF.

Many counts were recorded for this clonotype. This sequence joins TRBV28 and TRBJ2-4, with D possibly being TRBD2 (7 bases). CDR1 and CDR2 (germline): MDHEN, SYDVKM. The CDR3 runs 16 residues. Trimming left V 3 bases short and J 0 bases short, with 12 bases between. CDR3 sequence reads: CASSLGGRGAKNIQYF. As DNA, the CDR3 is TGTGCCAGCAGTTTGGGGGGGCGGGGAGCCAAAAACATTCAGTACTTC.

This chain links TRBV30 with TRBJ2-5; 11 nucleotides line up with TRBD1. TRBJ2-1 matches the DNA end more closely, so the J call is doubtful. Germline V gives CDR1 GTSNPN, CDR2 SVGIG (reference sequence). The CDR3 is 13 amino acids. CDR3 sequence (DNA): TGTGCCTGGAGTGCGGGACAGGGGGTCGAGCAGTTCTTC. This gives the protein CAWSAGQGVEQFF.

This clonotype was found a few times. The CDR3, as DNA: TGTGCCAGCAGTCCCGTTCGGCTAACCCCCCTGGACAACACAGATACGCAGTATTTT. As protein: CASSPVRLTPLDNTDTQYF. The rearrangement uses TRBV7-9 and TRBJ2-3, with a weak D call TRBD1 (5 bases). Germline V gene lookup returns CDR1 SEHNR and CDR2 FQNEAQ (reference sequence). CDR3 length equals 19 residues. V lost 6 bases and J 2 bases, leaving 27 bases between the germline ends.